These 9 T cell receptor beta chains came from one sample sequenced in a study of tumor and adjacent non-tumor tissue in lung cancer. This sample's RNA came from whole unsorted tissue. More than 3 cm separated this lung sample from the edge of the tumor. Three rounds of nested PCR, following a modified ARM-PCR protocol, produced the TCRbeta library. In TCRdb, the multiplex PCR reads were re-called with MiXCR into one record per CDR3 protein. This sample has 60,000 or so distinct CDR3 sequences, with 61% found just once. Input material: distant non-tumor lung tissue. The receptor source for this set is a man aged 70 or older with non-small cell lung cancer.

The V call is TRBV7-3, the J call TRBJ2-1; TRBD1 aligns across 9 bases. Germline loops: CDR1 SGHTA, CDR2 FQGTGA. Trimming at V came to 3 bases and at J to 7 bases, leaving 4 bases not matched to a gene. The CDR3 extends over 14 amino acids. CDR3 nucleotide sequence: TGTGCCAGCAGCTTGGACAGGGGTCGGAATGAGCAGTTCTTC. Residues: CASSLDRGRNEQFF.

As concerns this clonotype: The CDR3 ends on some other residue instead of the conserved phenylalanine or tryptophan, so this is likely a read error. This chain links TRBV6-5 with TRBJ1-2; 10 bases are shared with TRBD1. Germline CDR1 reads MNHEY; CDR2 reads SVGAGI. V shed 0 bases, J shed 7 bases, and the junction held 5 bases outside the gene matches. This CDR3 contains 15 residues. The CDR3 nucleotides are TGTGCCAGCAGTTACTCGACAGGGGGCATGAGTGGCTACACCTTA. It is translated as CASSYSTGGMSGYTL.

With regard to this clonotype: Likely a read error: the CDR3 ends without its conserved phenylalanine or tryptophan. This CDR3 is CASSLRSHQTQYV. CDR3 bases: TGTGCCAGCAGCTTACGGAGTCATCAGACCCAGTACGTC. The chain links TRBV11-1 to TRBJ2-5; D unclear. In germline, CDR1 is SGHAT, CDR2 FQDESV (reference sequence). The CDR3 is made up of 13 amino acids. V dropped 2 bases and J dropped 6 bases, with 10 bases sitting between them.

As regards this clonotype: The CDR3 carries no conserved terminal phenylalanine or tryptophan, so it likely arises from a read error. The gene calls are TRBV6-1 and TRBJ2-1; 9 bases line up with TRBD1. Germline V lookup: CDR1 MNHNS, CDR2 SASEGT. This CDR3 region has 14 residues. This CDR3 is CASRQDRGYSEQFL. The CDR3 nucleotides are TGCGCCAGCAGACAGGACAGGGGCTACAGTGAGCAGTTCCTC.

This clonotype was seen only a few times. The junction and the germline gene differ at one end; a read error may be behind it. CDR3: CVSSPGRGPKGQETQYF. The CDR3 DNA reads as TGTGTCAGCAGCCCAGGCAGGGGACCCAAAGGGCAGGAGACCCAGTACTTC. This rearrangement joins TRBV28 to TRBJ2-5; tentative D call: TRBD1 (6 bases). The germline V gene has CDR1 MDHEN and CDR2 SYDVKM. This CDR3 region has 17 residues.

The count of this clonotype is one. Its ends do not fully match the called genes, so a read error is possible. This rearrangement joins TRBV29-1 to TRBJ2-4; D uncertain. The CDR3 consists of 14 residues. Germline CDR1 and CDR2: SQVTM and ANQGSEA. CDR3 residues: CSVAAGTAKNIQYF. The CDR3 region has the DNA TGCAGCGTTGCTGCCGGCACTGCCAAAAACATCCAGTACTTC.

In the case of this clonotype: Since the CDR3 does not end with the conserved phenylalanine or tryptophan, this likely comes from a read error. The chain employs TRBV4-1 and TRBJ1-5, with 7 bases that match TRBD1. Germline V gene lookup returns CDR1 MGHRA and CDR2 YSYEKL. CDR3 length: 17 amino acids. This chain's CDR3 is CASSQDPMTGSYQSQHL. The DNA for the CDR3 is TGCGCCAGCAGCCAAGACCCGATGACAGGGAGCTATCAGTCCCAGCATCTT.

As regards this clonotype: This could be a read error, since a much larger clone is one nucleotide away. The chain recombines TRBV28 with TRBJ2-7, with D tentatively TRBD2 (6 bases). CDR1 MDHEN and CDR2 SYDVKM come from the germline V gene. This CDR3 contains 12 residues. The CDR3 protein is CACSRSGGEQYF. The CDR3 nucleotides read TGTGCCTGCAGTCGATCCGGGGGCGAGCAGTACTTC. Full variable domain (rest looked up from reference TRBV28 and TRBJ2-7): DVKVTQSSRYLVKRTGEKVFLECVQDMDHENMFWYRQDPGLGLRLIYFSYDVKMKEKGDIPEGYSVSREKKERFSLILESASTNQTSMYLCACSRSGGEQYFGPGTRLTVT.

The V gene is TRBV11-2, the J gene TRBJ2-1, with TRBD1 matching 7 bases. Per the germline V gene, CDR1 is SGHAT and CDR2 is FQNNGV. V lost 2 bases, J lost 6 bases, and 10 bases stayed unmatched. The CDR3 is 16 amino acids. The DNA for the CDR3 is TGTGCCAGCAGCTTACGCATAGGGGGCTGGAGCAATGAGCAGTTCTTC. Translated, it gives CASSLRIGGWSNEQFF. Complete variable domain (other parts from reference TRBV11-2 and TRBJ2-1): EAGVAQSPRYKIIEKRQSVAFWCNPISGHATLYWYQQILGQGPKLLIQFQNNGVVDDSQLPKDRFSAERLKGVDSTLKIQPAKLEDSAVYLCASSLRIGGWSNEQFFGPGTRLTVL.